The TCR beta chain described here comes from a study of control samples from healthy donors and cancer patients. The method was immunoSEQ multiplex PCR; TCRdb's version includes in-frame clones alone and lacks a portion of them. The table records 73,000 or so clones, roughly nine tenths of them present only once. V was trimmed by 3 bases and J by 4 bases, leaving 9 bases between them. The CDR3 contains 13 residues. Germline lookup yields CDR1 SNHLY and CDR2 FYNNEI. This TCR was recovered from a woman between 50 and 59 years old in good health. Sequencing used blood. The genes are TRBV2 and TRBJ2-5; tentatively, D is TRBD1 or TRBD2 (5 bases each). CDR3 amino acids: CASSDQGRETQYF. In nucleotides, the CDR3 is TGTGCCAGCAGTGACCAGGGACGAGAGACCCAGTACTTC.